The 12 T cell receptor beta chains below were found in one sample sequenced in a study of T cell changes during pregnancy in multiple sclerosis. Data came from immunoSEQ multiplex PCR; TCRdb stores just in-frame clones and leaves some out. Among around 100,000 clones listed, approximately 91% were seen once. The sequenced sample was peripheral blood, obtained after pregnancy. The receptors come from a female donor with multiple sclerosis, enrolled in a pregnancy study.

The chain has TRBV19 and TRBJ1-4; D remains unclear. Trimming took off 4 bases at V and 4 bases at J, with 10 bases between the two ends. Germline V gives CDR1 LNHDA, CDR2 SQIVND (reference sequence). The length of the CDR3 is 14 residues. The CDR3 DNA follows: TGTGCCAGTAGTACCCAACCGAGTAATGAAAAACTGTTTTTT. Amino acids: CASSTQPSNEKLFF.

This chain joins TRBV21-1 and TRBJ2-7; TRBD2, the table's D call, was not compared with the DNA. TRBV21-1 is marked as a pseudogene. The CDR3 loop spans 14 amino acids. CDR3 in DNA: TGTGCCAGCAGCAGGGAGACGCCTTCCTACGAGCAGTACTTC. The encoded protein is CASSRETPSYEQYF.

The chain carries TRBV7-8 and TRBJ2-3, with 11 positions matching TRBD2. The ends lost 1 base at V and 4 bases at J; junction bases unmatched: 10. This CDR3 comprises 18 residues. CDR1 is SGHVS and CDR2 is FQNEAQ in the germline V gene. CDR3 protein: CASSLELAGVVFPDTQYF. The DNA of the CDR3 is TGTGCCAGCAGCTTAGAACTAGCGGGGGTGGTGTTTCCAGATACGCAGTATTTT.

V is TRBV4-1 and J is TRBJ1-4; weak D call: TRBD1 (6 bases). There are 14 residues in the CDR3. V gave up 4 bases and J gave up 8 bases, with 14 bases separating them. Germline assignment: CDR1 MGHRA and CDR2 YSYEKL. DNA of the CDR3: TGCGCCAGCAGCCGTACAGGGTTGGGGGAAAAACTGTTTTTT. Translating gives CASSRTGLGEKLFF.

The chain couples TRBV6-1 to TRBJ2-1; D unresolved. Trimming took off 6 bases at V and 6 bases at J, with 15 bases between the two ends. This CDR3 has 14 amino acids. Germline assignment: CDR1 MNHNS and CDR2 SASEGT. CDR3 coding DNA: TGTGCCAGCAGCGTAACTGCTACCCTCAATGAGCAGTTCTTC. Residues: CASSVTATLNEQFF.

This chain connects TRBV4-2 to TRBJ2-3; 15 bases line up with TRBD2. V gave up 4 bases and J gave up 0 bases; unmatched junction bases: 11. The germline V gene has CDR1 LGHNA and CDR2 YNFKEQ. The CDR3 has 20 residues. The CDR3: CASSPILGLAGGTSTDTQYF. The CDR3 DNA reads as TGTGCCAGCAGCCCCATATTGGGACTAGCGGGGGGTACTAGCACAGATACGCAGTATTTT.

This rearrangement joins TRBV9 to TRBJ2-7, with a possible D match to TRBD2 (5 bases). The ends were cut back, 1 base at V and 1 base at J, with 12 bases in the middle. CDR3 length: 15 amino acids. Germline loops: CDR1 SGDLS, CDR2 YYNGEE. CDR3 protein: CASSVRLGLSYEQYF. CDR3 DNA: TGTGCCAGCAGCGTACGGTTAGGACTTTCCTACGAGCAGTACTTC. Variable domain in full (rest from reference TRBV9 and TRBJ2-7): DSGVTQTPKHLITATGQRVTLRCSPRSGDLSVYWYQQSLDQGLQFLIQYYNGEERAKGNILERFSAQQFPDLHSELNLSSLELGDSALYFCASSVRLGLSYEQYFGPGTRLTVT.

The chain combines TRBV7-6 with TRBJ2-3; TRBD2 matches at 16 bases. The CDR3 has 18 residues. Germline V gene lookup returns CDR1 SGHVS and CDR2 FNYEAQ. Trimming took 4 bases from V and 0 from J; bases not matched to a gene: 4. The CDR3 spells CASSSGLAGGPSTDTQYF. CDR3 in DNA: TGTGCCAGCAGCTCGGGACTAGCGGGGGGGCCTAGCACAGATACGCAGTATTTT. The variable domain in full, completed from reference TRBV7-6 and TRBJ2-3, reads GAGVSQSPRYKVTKRGQDVALRCDPISGHVSLYWYRQALGQGPEFLTYFNYEAQQDKSGLPNDRFSAERPEGSISTLTIQRTEQRDSAMYRCASSSGLAGGPSTDTQYFGPGTRLTVL.

This clone showed up just once. The chain carries TRBV27 and TRBJ1-1; tentatively, D is TRBD1 (5 bases). The CDR3 consists of 12 residues. The germline V and J ends were trimmed by 7 bases and 1 base, with 7 bases remaining between them. Germline assignment: CDR1 MNHEY and CDR2 SMNVEV (reference sequence). CDR3 bases: TGTGCCAGCATGGGGGGGAACACTGAAGCTTTCTTT. This sequence encodes CASMGGNTEAFF.

The chain joins TRBV15 to TRBJ2-7; D remains unclear. Trimming shortened V by 1 base and J by 0 bases, and 4 bases separated the two germline ends. The CDR3 is 13 residues long. The V gene's germline CDR1 is LNHNV and CDR2 YYDKDF (reference sequence). The CDR3 sequence is CATSRASSYEQYF. The CDR3 DNA is TGTGCCACCAGCAGAGCTAGCTCCTACGAGCAGTACTTC.

A word on this clone: One end of the junction does not line up with germline, which may come from a read error. J is TRBJ1-5 and V is TRBV7-2; 7 nucleotides line up with TRBD1. CDR1 SGHTA and CDR2 FQGNSA come from the germline V gene. The CDR3 runs to 15 residues. This chain's CDR3 is CASSSRTGPNQPQHF. As DNA, the CDR3 is TGTGCCAGCAGCTCAAGGACAGGCCCCAATCAACCCCAGCATTTT.

The chain carries TRBV9 and TRBJ2-3; 12 positions match TRBD2. Germline CDR1 SGDLS, CDR2 YYNGEE. This CDR3 has 18 amino acids. Losses at the gene ends were 0 bases for V and 0 bases for J; bases not matched to a gene: 5. CDR3 loop: CASSVGLAGALSTDTQYF. The CDR3 bases are TGTGCCAGCAGCGTAGGACTAGCGGGGGCTCTTAGCACAGATACGCAGTATTTT.